The 29 T cell receptor beta chains given below trace back to one sample, sequenced in a study of human T cells and chemical hapten exposure (dated by TCRdb to the early 2020s). Libraries were made using RACE. The run used a NextSeq 500. The public reads were reanalyzed by TCRdb: fastp trimming at Q25, MiXCR alignment, in-frame beta chains only. Each record represents a unique CDR3 protein, reported with the most common genes and DNA among its rows. This sample holds about 71,000 distinct CDR3 sequences; 11% were observed only once. The ten biggest clones cover 1.4% of the sample. The time point label for this specimen denotes: patch test 3, about 24 weeks after DPC sensitization. The meaning of the sample's treatment or condition label: therapeutic diphenylcyclopropenone sensitization with weekly scalp DPC. Sequencing was performed on whole blood, taken in connection with sensitization to the hapten diphenylcyclopropenone (DPC). The source of these receptors is a woman between 50 and 59 years old with alopecia areata. Some clones in this sample may be carry-over from other donors' samples.

V gene TRBV10-3 combines with J gene TRBJ2-7; 9 bases map to TRBD2. Trimming cost V 6 bases and J 3 bases; bases outside gene matches: 3. The CDR3 has 13 amino acids. Germline CDR1 reads ENHRY; CDR2 reads SYGVKD. The CDR3 sequence: CAISLAGYYEQYF. The CDR3 nucleotides read TGTGCCATCAGCCTAGCGGGATACTACGAGCAGTACTTC.

This clonotype was detected only a few times. The chain carries TRBV12-3 or TRBV12-4 and TRBJ2-5, with D possibly being TRBD2 (6 bases). CDR3 length: 14 amino acids. V was shortened by 10 bases and J by 4 bases, with 19 bases between the two germline ends. CDR3 loop: CATSRDSNPETQYF. The CDR3 DNA reads as TGTGCCACCTCCCGGGACTCCAACCCAGAGACCCAGTACTTC.

Many counts were recorded for this clonotype. The chain carries TRBV6-5 and TRBJ1-2; 11 nucleotides match TRBD1. After removal of 6 bases from V and 0 bases from J, the junction contained 6 bases not matched to a gene. The CDR3 loop spans 16 amino acids. The germline V gene has CDR1 MNHEY and CDR2 SVGAGI. The CDR3 nucleotides are TGTGCCAGCAGGCGGACAGGGGGCACCCCTAACTATGGCTACACCTTC. Translation: CASRRTGGTPNYGYTF.

This clonotype was counted many times. The rearrangement joins TRBV12-3 or TRBV12-4 to TRBJ2-1; TRBD2 might be the D (5 bases). The length of the CDR3 is 13 residues. Trimming left V 6 bases short and J 2 bases short, with 8 bases between. The CDR3 protein is CASSGGPYNEQFF. In nucleotides, the CDR3 is TGTGCCAGCAGCGGCGGGCCCTACAATGAGCAGTTCTTC.

This clonotype was seen ten or more times. This chain uses TRBV15 with TRBJ1-4, with D possibly being TRBD1 (6 bases). Germline assignment: CDR1 LNHNV and CDR2 YYDKDF (reference sequence). The CDR3 covers 14 residues. V lost 0 bases and J lost 8, with 10 bases in between. The CDR3 DNA reads as TGTGCCACCAGCAGAGATACAGGGCCCGAAAAACTGTTTTTT. Translated, it gives CATSRDTGPEKLFF.

The chain combines TRBV29-1 with TRBJ2-7; D unclear. The CDR3 spans 13 residues. Trimming took 3 bases from V and 7 from J, leaving 16 bases between them. In germline, CDR1 is SQVTM, CDR2 ANQGSEA. DNA for the CDR3: TGCAGCGTTGAGGTTTTGGACGTTGGGGAGCAGTACTTC. Translated, it gives CSVEVLDVGEQYF.

This clonotype was found a few times. V is TRBV4-1 and J is TRBJ2-7; TRBD1 or TRBD2 may be the D gene (6 bases each). The ends were cut back, 4 bases at V and 0 bases at J, with 16 bases in the middle. Germline values: CDR1 MGHRA, CDR2 YSYEKL. This CDR3 is 16 amino acids long. The CDR3 DNA is TGCGCCAGCAGCCGCGACCCGGGGGCCAGCTCCTACGAGCAGTACTTC. Translation gives CASSRDPGASSYEQYF.

This clonotype was counted at least ten times. The rearrangement uses TRBV3-1 and TRBJ2-4; 7 bases map to TRBD2. Looked up from germline, CDR1 is LGHDT and CDR2 is YNNKEL (reference sequence). Unmatched junction bases numbered 5, after V lost 0 bases and J lost 6 bases. There are 15 residues in the CDR3. The CDR3 DNA reads as TGTGCCAGCAGCCAAGATCTGGGAGGGCCAAACATTCAGTACTTC. This encodes CASSQDLGGPNIQYF. The full variable domain, with the rest looked up from reference TRBV3-1 and TRBJ2-4, is DTAVSQTPKYLVTQMGNDKSIKCEQNLGHDTMYWYKQDSKKFLKIMFSYNNKELIINETVPNRFSPKSPDKAHLNLHINSLELGDSAVYFCASSQDLGGPNIQYFGAGTRLSVL.

This clonotype was seen repeatedly, ten times or more. The V gene is TRBV4-3, the J gene TRBJ2-5; D unclear. The CDR3 has 15 amino acids. Trimming stripped 4 bases from V and 0 bases from J, with 12 bases between. CDR1 and CDR2 from the germline V gene are LGHNA and YSLEER. DNA for the CDR3: TGCGCCAGCAGCCCCGGACGGTTGTACCAAGAGACCCAGTACTTC. Its protein is CASSPGRLYQETQYF.

This clonotype was counted between two and nine times. The chain employs TRBV29-1 and TRBJ2-7; 7 bases fit TRBD1. CDR3 size: 12 residues. Trimming cost V 6 bases and J 7 bases; bases outside gene matches: 9. The germline CDR1 and CDR2 sequences are SQVTM and ANQGSEA. The CDR3 sequence is CSVAGTAQEQYF. The CDR3 nucleotides are TGCAGCGTAGCCGGGACAGCACAGGAGCAGTACTTC.

The V gene is TRBV18, the J gene TRBJ1-1; TRBD1 agrees at 7 bases. Unmatched junction bases numbered 8, after V lost 6 bases and J lost 4 bases. The CDR3 has 14 residues. Germline CDR1 KGHSH, CDR2 LQKENI. The CDR3 loop is CASSYQGGGTEAFF. DNA of the CDR3: TGTGCCAGCTCCTACCAGGGGGGCGGCACTGAAGCTTTCTTT.

This clonotype was observed many times. CDR3 sequence: CSAWGQDNQPQHF. The CDR3 nucleotides are TGCAGTGCTTGGGGGCAGGACAATCAGCCCCAGCATTTT. The J gene is TRBJ1-5, the V gene TRBV20-1; perhaps TRBD1 as D (6 bases). The germline V gene encodes CDR1 DFQATT and CDR2 SNEGSKA (reference sequence). CDR3 length: 13 amino acids. V was trimmed by 5 bases and J by 3 bases, leaving 11 bases between them.

This clonotype was seen many times. The gene calls are TRBV5-4 and TRBJ1-5; D remains unclear. Per the germline V gene, CDR1 is SGHNT and CDR2 is YYREEE (reference sequence). CDR3 size: 17 residues. V lost 1 base and J lost 0, with 14 bases in between. The chain's CDR3 is CASSLLGREDSNQPQHF. The CDR3 DNA is TGTGCCAGCAGCTTGTTGGGAAGGGAAGATAGCAATCAGCCCCAGCATTTT.

This clonotype was seen ten or more times. The chain carries TRBV29-1 and TRBJ1-5; the match to TRBD1 covers 8 bases. The CDR3 runs to 12 residues. Losses at the gene ends were 6 bases for V and 6 bases for J; bases not matched to a gene: 4. Germline values: CDR1 SQVTM, CDR2 ANQGSEA. CDR3 nucleotides: TGCAGCGTCGGGGACAGGAGTCAGCCCCAGCATTTT. Encoded protein: CSVGDRSQPQHF.

Ten or more counts support this clonotype. The chain carries TRBV7-2 and TRBJ2-7; D is possibly TRBD2 (5 bases). CDR1 and CDR2 from the germline V gene are SGHTA and FQGNSA. CDR3 length: 17 amino acids. The V end lost 2 bases, the J end lost 3 bases, and 20 bases lay between the germline ends. CDR3 in amino acids: CASSLMGGLEIVYEQYF. CDR3 nucleotide sequence: TGTGCCAGCAGCTTAATGGGCGGGCTCGAAATAGTCTACGAGCAGTACTTC.

In this sample, this clonotype turned up many times. The chain is built from TRBV29-1 and TRBJ1-2; perhaps TRBD1 as D (5 bases). The V gene lost 6 bases and the J gene lost 4 bases, with 18 bases spanning the gap. CDR3 length: 14 amino acids. CDR1 is SQVTM and CDR2 is ANQGSEA in the germline V gene. The DNA of the CDR3 is TGCAGCGTGAACATGATAGACAGATCCTATGGCTACACCTTC. Translating it yields CSVNMIDRSYGYTF. Drawing the rest from reference TRBV29-1 and TRBJ1-2, the complete variable domain is SAVISQKPSRDICQRGTSLTIQCQVDSQVTMMFWYRQQPGQSLTLIATANQGSEATYESGFVIDKFPISRPNLTFSTLTVSNMSPEDSSIYLCSVNMIDRSYGYTFGSGTRLTVV.

This clonotype showed up many times. The rearrangement uses TRBV3-1 and TRBJ2-3, with D possibly TRBD1 on 5 matching bases. This CDR3 is 16 amino acids long. V lost 4 bases and J lost 4, with 18 bases in between. Germline CDR1 LGHDT, CDR2 YNNKEL (reference sequence). The CDR3 DNA reads TGTGCCAGCAGCCTACAAGGGCAGGGATGGGCAGATACGCAGTATTTT. This codes for CASSLQGQGWADTQYF.

The table lists this clonotype with a few counts. The chain is built from TRBV27 and TRBJ2-7; TRBD1 matches at 7 bases. After removal of 6 bases from V and 2 bases from J, the junction contained 7 bases not matched to a gene. The CDR3 is 14 amino acids. CDR1 is MNHEY and CDR2 is SMNVEV in the germline V gene (reference sequence). CDR3 coding DNA: TGTGCCAGCAGCAGGACCGGGACAGCCTACGAGCAGTACTTC. Its translation is CASSRTGTAYEQYF.

This clonotype was recorded at least ten times. Lacking the conserved final phenylalanine or tryptophan, this CDR3 likely reflects a read error. The limits of the CDR3 on the DNA are not certain, so only TCRdb's listed CDR3 is given. The V call is TRBV7-2, the J call TRBJ1-2. Germline CDR1 reads SGHTA; CDR2 reads FQGNSA. The CDR3 is made up of 9 amino acids, end residues included. CDR3 in amino acids: CASSFSDLS.

The chain has TRBV2 and TRBJ1-1, with TRBD1 as a possible D gene (6 bases). The CDR3 totals 17 residues. Trimming pared 8 bases from V and 5 bases from J, leaving 27 bases between. The germline V gene encodes CDR1 SNHLY and CDR2 FYNNEI. DNA of the CDR3: TGTGCCAGCGGAGACTTACAGGGCATGCATCAGATGACTGAAGCTTTCTTT. Residues: CASGDLQGMHQMTEAFF.

This chain joins TRBV5-5 and TRBJ2-3; 10 bases line up with TRBD2. The CDR3 contains 21 residues. Germline values: CDR1 SGHKS, CDR2 YYEKEE (reference sequence). V was pared by 3 bases and J by 4 bases, with 23 bases of the junction left unmatched. The chain's CDR3 is CASSYSPGVQRGGRVADTQYF. The CDR3 region has the DNA TGTGCCAGCAGCTACTCCCCTGGGGTCCAGCGGGGGGGCCGAGTGGCAGATACGCAGTATTTT.

This clonotype was observed at least ten times. This sequence joins TRBV7-8 and TRBJ1-1; D unresolved. This CDR3 is 15 amino acids long. V was shortened by 6 bases and J by 1 base, with 15 bases between the two germline ends. CDR1 and CDR2 (germline): SGHVS, FQNEAQ. CDR3 protein: CASRIAFAGNTEAFF. Written as DNA, the CDR3 is TGTGCCAGCAGGATAGCCTTTGCGGGGAACACTGAAGCTTTCTTT. The whole variable domain, remainder taken from reference TRBV7-8 and TRBJ1-1, is GAGVSQSPRYKVAKRGQDVALRCDPISGHVSLFWYQQALGQGPEFLTYFQNEAQLDKSGLPSDRFFAERPEGSVSTLKIQRTQQEDSAVYLCASRIAFAGNTEAFFGQGTRLTVV.

This clonotype was found many times. The V gene is TRBV18, the J gene TRBJ2-1, with a tentative D call TRBD1 (5 bases). Per the germline V gene, CDR1 is KGHSH and CDR2 is LQKENI. V was pared by 2 bases and J by 7 bases, with 24 bases between. The CDR3 consists of 18 residues. This CDR3 is CASSPFSPATAPRNEQFF. The DNA for the CDR3 is TGTGCCAGCTCACCATTTTCGCCCGCGACAGCCCCTAGAAATGAGCAGTTCTTC.

This clonotype was seen more than once but under ten times. The chain combines TRBV5-1 with TRBJ1-1, with TRBD1 matching 8 bases. V trimming: 6 bases; J trimming: 0 bases; junction bases outside the gene matches: 4. This CDR3 region has 14 residues. CDR1 and CDR2 from the germline V gene are SGHRS and YFSETQ. CDR3 sequence reads: CASTRQGMNTEAFF. CDR3 coding DNA: TGCGCCAGCACCCGACAGGGGATGAACACTGAAGCTTTCTTT. The entire variable domain, with the rest obtained from reference TRBV5-1 and TRBJ1-1, is as follows: KAGVTQTPRYLIKTRGQQVTLSCSPISGHRSVSWYQQTPGQGLQFLFEYFSETQRNKGNFPGRFSGRQFSNSRSEMNVSTLELGDSALYLCASTRQGMNTEAFFGQGTRLTVV.

V usage is TRBV3-1 and J usage is TRBJ2-3; D is perhaps TRBD2 (7 bases). The CDR3 covers 16 residues. V lost 0 bases, J lost 10 bases, and 20 bases lay in between. Looked up from germline, CDR1 is LGHDT and CDR2 is YNNKEL (reference sequence). CDR3 loop: CASSQDGGGGGGAQYF. DNA of the CDR3: TGTGCCAGCAGCCAAGATGGGGGGGGCGGCGGTGGAGCGCAGTATTTT.

Only a few counts were recorded for this clonotype. The rearrangement uses TRBV29-1 and TRBJ2-3; unclear D gene. V lost 4 bases and J 9 bases, leaving 20 bases between the germline ends. The CDR3 has 14 amino acids. CDR1 and CDR2 from the germline V gene are SQVTM and ANQGSEA. The CDR3 here is CSVVPLQQFATQYF. The CDR3 nucleotides read TGCAGCGTTGTACCGCTGCAACAGTTTGCCACGCAGTATTTT.

The V and J genes are TRBV4-1 and TRBJ2-7; weak D call: TRBD2 (5 bases). The V end was cut by 1 base, the J end by 7 bases, with 11 bases between. Germline V gene data show CDR1 as MGHRA and CDR2 as YSYEKL. The CDR3 has 13 residues. The CDR3 sequence: CASSQVRGSEQYF. The CDR3 region has the DNA TGCGCCAGCAGCCAAGTAAGAGGGAGTGAGCAGTACTTC.

This clonotype was detected a few times. The V and J genes are TRBV20-1 and TRBJ1-6; D not resolved. This CDR3 spans 15 amino acids. V dropped 2 bases and J dropped 2 bases, with 10 bases sitting between them. The germline CDR1 and CDR2 sequences are DFQATT and SNEGSKA (reference sequence). The CDR3 DNA follows: TGCAGTGCTAGAACCCAGGAAACCTATAATTCACCCCTCCACTTT. It codes for CSARTQETYNSPLHF.

This rearrangement joins TRBV3-1 to TRBJ1-1; 7 nucleotides line up with TRBD1. Trimming removed 8 bases from V and 0 bases from J; junction bases left unmatched: 3. The CDR3 is 13 amino acids. Looked up from germline, CDR1 is LGHDT and CDR2 is YNNKEL (reference sequence). The CDR3 loop reads CASAGQMNTEAFF. CDR3 DNA sequence: TGTGCCAGCGCGGGACAGATGAACACTGAAGCTTTCTTT.